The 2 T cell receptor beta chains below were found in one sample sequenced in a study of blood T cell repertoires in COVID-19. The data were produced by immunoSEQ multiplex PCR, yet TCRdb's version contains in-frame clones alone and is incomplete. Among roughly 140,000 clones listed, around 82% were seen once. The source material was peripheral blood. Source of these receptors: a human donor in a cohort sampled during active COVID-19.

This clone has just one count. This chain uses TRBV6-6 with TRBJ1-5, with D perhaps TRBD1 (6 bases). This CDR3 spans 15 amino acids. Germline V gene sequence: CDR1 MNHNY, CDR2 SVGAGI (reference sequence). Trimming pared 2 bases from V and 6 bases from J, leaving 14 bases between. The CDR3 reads CASSYVGGVGQPQHF. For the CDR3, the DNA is TGTGCCAGCAGTTACGTAGGGGGTGTTGGTCAGCCCCAGCATTTT.

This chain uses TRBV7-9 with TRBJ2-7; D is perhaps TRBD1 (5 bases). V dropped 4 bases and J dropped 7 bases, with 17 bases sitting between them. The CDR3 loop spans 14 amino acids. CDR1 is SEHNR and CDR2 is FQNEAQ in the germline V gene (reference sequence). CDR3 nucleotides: TGTGCCAGCAGCTCCCCCCCAGGGTCTAGGGAGCAGTACTTC. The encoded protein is CASSSPPGSREQYF.